This is a list of T cell receptor beta chains from one sample in a study of response to subunit inactivated influenza vaccine. TCRdb re-derived calls from the RT-PCR reads in MiXCR, one entry per CDR3 protein. The sample yields over 650,000 distinct CDR3 sequences, 15% to 20% seen once. The sequenced sample was PBMCs from blood, obtained more than 4 days after vaccination. The origin of the receptors is a man aged 50 to 60 who received an inactivated influenza vaccine. Each CDR3 is given with its conserved first and last residue. Fields, in order: J gene, V gene, clone size, D gene, CDR3 protein, CDR3 DNA. D genes are given only for firm matches. Size tells how often a clone was seen (once, few, many) or the class of an expanded clone, and some rows leave it out.

j_gene: TRBJ2-3
v_gene: TRBV10-3
abundance: many
d_gene: TRBD2
CDR3aa: CAIKTSGGDTQYF
CDR3nt: TGTGCCATCAAGACTAGCGGGGGAGATACGCAGTATTTT

j_gene: TRBJ2-1
v_gene: TRBV11-3
abundance: -
d_gene: TRBD1
CDR3aa: CASSRMTGPYNEQFF
CDR3nt: TGTGCCAGCAGCAGGATGACAGGGCCCTACAATGAGCAGTTCTTC

j_gene: TRBJ2-1
v_gene: TRBV15
abundance: few
d_gene: TRBD1
CDR3aa: CATSKTIRDRGGSSYNEQFF
CDR3nt: TGTGCCACCAGCAAGACGATCCGGGACAGGGGTGGAAGCTCCTACAATGAGCAGTTCTTC

j_gene: TRBJ2-1
v_gene: TRBV4-3
abundance: many
d_gene: -
CDR3aa: CASSHGYNEQFF
CDR3nt: TGCGCCAGCAGCCACGGCTACAATGAGCAGTTCTTC

j_gene: TRBJ2-3
v_gene: TRBV29-1
abundance: many
d_gene: TRBD2
CDR3aa: CSVERLSGGAEDTQYF
CDR3nt: TGCAGCGTTGAAAGGCTTAGCGGGGGGGCTGAAGATACGCAGTATTTT

j_gene: TRBJ2-7
v_gene: TRBV2
abundance: -
d_gene: -
CDR3aa: CASSGVQATYEQYF
CDR3nt: TGTGCCAGCAGTGGGGTTCAAGCTACCTACGAGCAGTACTTC

j_gene: TRBJ1-2
v_gene: TRBV5-5
abundance: -
d_gene: -
CDR3aa: CASSLAWEDYGYTF
CDR3nt: TGTGCCAGCAGCTTGGCTTGGGAGGACTATGGCTACACCTTC

j_gene: TRBJ1-5
v_gene: TRBV20-1
abundance: few
d_gene: -
CDR3aa: CSATSTGRRSNQPQHF
CDR3nt: TGCAGTGCTACCTCCACAGGGAGGCGAAGCAATCAGCCCCAGCATTTT

j_gene: TRBJ2-2
v_gene: TRBV12-3/TRBV12-4
abundance: few
d_gene: TRBD1
CDR3aa: CASRGQFGELFF
CDR3nt: TGTGCCAGCAGGGGACAGTTCGGGGAGCTGTTTTTT

j_gene: TRBJ2-3
v_gene: TRBV20-1
abundance: few
d_gene: TRBD1
CDR3aa: CSAIRDRRLSTDTQYF
CDR3nt: TGCAGTGCTATCCGGGACAGGAGGCTCAGCACAGATACGCAGTATTTT

j_gene: TRBJ2-5
v_gene: TRBV29-1
abundance: -
d_gene: TRBD2
CDR3aa: CSLKGLAGGPQETQYF
CDR3nt: TGCAGCCTGAAGGGCCTAGCGGGAGGGCCCCAAGAGACCCAGTACTTC

j_gene: TRBJ2-7
v_gene: TRBV28
abundance: -
d_gene: TRBD1
CDR3aa: CASSSPSTGGQYF
CDR3nt: TGTGCCAGCAGTTCACCCTCGACAGGGGGGCAGTACTTC

j_gene: TRBJ1-2
v_gene: TRBV6-2/TRBV6-3
abundance: few
d_gene: -
CDR3aa: CASSREQNYGYTF
CDR3nt: TGTGCCAGCAGCCGGGAGCAGAACTATGGCTACACCTTC

j_gene: TRBJ2-7
v_gene: TRBV7-6
abundance: -
d_gene: -
CDR3aa: CASSLPSNKQYF
CDR3nt: TGTGCCAGCAGCTTGCCTTCGAACAAGCAGTACTTC

j_gene: TRBJ2-4
v_gene: TRBV7-2
abundance: many
d_gene: -
CDR3aa: CASSLEIGLTYF
CDR3nt: TGTGCCAGCAGCTTAGAAATAGGACTAACGTACTTC

j_gene: TRBJ2-1
v_gene: TRBV20-1
abundance: -
d_gene: TRBD2
CDR3aa: CSARSTSGNYNEQFF
CDR3nt: TGCAGTGCTAGGTCGACTAGCGGGAACTACAATGAGCAGTTCTTC

j_gene: TRBJ2-1
v_gene: TRBV15
abundance: few
d_gene: -
CDR3aa: CATSRDQGQGLNEQFF
CDR3nt: TGTGCCACCAGCAGAGATCAGGGTCAGGGGTTGAATGAGCAGTTCTTC

j_gene: TRBJ1-6
v_gene: TRBV12-3/TRBV12-4
abundance: -
d_gene: TRBD1
CDR3aa: CASSLSGTGASPLHF
CDR3nt: TGTGCCAGCAGTTTATCTGGGACAGGGGCTTCACCCCTCCACTTT

j_gene: TRBJ2-3
v_gene: TRBV9
abundance: many
d_gene: -
CDR3aa: CASSPFSGVPDTQYF
CDR3nt: TGTGCCAGCAGCCCATTCTCCGGAGTCCCAGATACGCAGTATTTT

j_gene: TRBJ2-3
v_gene: TRBV7-2
abundance: few
d_gene: TRBD2
CDR3aa: CASSYTTRMGGTDTQYF
CDR3nt: TGTGCCAGCAGCTATACCACCAGGATGGGAGGGACAGATACGCAGTATTTT

j_gene: TRBJ2-1
v_gene: TRBV4-1
abundance: many
d_gene: TRBD2
CDR3aa: CASSFRLASYNEQFF
CDR3nt: TGCGCCAGCAGCTTTCGACTAGCCTCCTACAATGAGCAGTTCTTC

j_gene: TRBJ2-1
v_gene: TRBV11-2
abundance: -
d_gene: TRBD2
CDR3aa: CASSPPTSNVYYNEQFF
CDR3nt: TGTGCCAGCAGCCCCCCGACTAGCAATGTGTACTACAATGAGCAGTTCTTC

j_gene: TRBJ2-1
v_gene: TRBV18
abundance: -
d_gene: -
CDR3aa: CASSPPSVGTYNEQFF
CDR3nt: TGTGCCAGCTCACCACCGTCTGTCGGAACCTACAATGAGCAGTTCTTC

j_gene: TRBJ2-6
v_gene: TRBV7-8
abundance: -
d_gene: TRBD1
CDR3aa: CASSLGDRAGANVLTF
CDR3nt: TGTGCCAGCAGCTTAGGGGACAGGGCTGGGGCCAACGTCCTGACTTTC

j_gene: TRBJ1-5
v_gene: TRBV19
abundance: -
d_gene: -
CDR3aa: CASSIVSPQPQHF
CDR3nt: TGTGCCAGTAGTATAGTGTCTCCTCAGCCCCAGCATTTT

j_gene: TRBJ2-7
v_gene: TRBV10-3
abundance: few
d_gene: -
CDR3aa: CAISGTVGEQYF
CDR3nt: TGTGCCATCAGTGGCACCGTCGGCGAGCAGTACTTC

j_gene: TRBJ2-2
v_gene: TRBV5-1
abundance: few
d_gene: TRBD2
CDR3aa: CASSLGSGVTGELFF
CDR3nt: TGCGCCAGCAGCTTGGGCAGCGGGGTCACCGGGGAGCTGTTTTTT

j_gene: TRBJ1-6
v_gene: TRBV5-1
abundance: few
d_gene: -
CDR3aa: CASSPRVRVNSPLHF
CDR3nt: TGCGCCAGCAGCCCACGAGTCAGGGTTAATTCACCCCTCCACTTT

j_gene: TRBJ2-7
v_gene: TRBV10-3
abundance: few
d_gene: -
CDR3aa: CAISDVPPYEQYF
CDR3nt: TGTGCCATCAGTGACGTGCCGCCCTACGAGCAGTACTTC

j_gene: TRBJ1-2
v_gene: TRBV6-2/TRBV6-3
abundance: -
d_gene: TRBD1
CDR3aa: CASSYTTGLSGYTF
CDR3nt: TGTGCCAGCAGTTACACGACAGGGCTGAGCGGCTACACCTTC

j_gene: TRBJ1-1
v_gene: TRBV6-2/TRBV6-3
abundance: few
d_gene: -
CDR3aa: CASSYPRGRNTEAFF
CDR3nt: TGTGCCAGCAGTTATCCTCGGGGGAGGAACACTGAAGCTTTCTTT

j_gene: TRBJ2-7
v_gene: TRBV12-3/TRBV12-4
abundance: once
d_gene: -
CDR3aa: CTSSFGGIEQYF
CDR3nt: TGTACCAGCAGTTTTGGCGGGATCGAGCAGTACTTC

j_gene: TRBJ2-7
v_gene: TRBV20-1
abundance: -
d_gene: TRBD2
CDR3aa: CSAGSSGRVYEQYF
CDR3nt: TGCAGTGCAGGAAGTAGCGGGAGGGTATACGAGCAGTACTTC

j_gene: TRBJ2-6
v_gene: TRBV15
abundance: few
d_gene: -
CDR3aa: CATSLGRNSGANVLTF
CDR3nt: TGTGCCACCAGCTTAGGAAGGAACTCGGGGGCCAACGTCCTGACTTTC

j_gene: TRBJ2-1
v_gene: TRBV12-3/TRBV12-4
abundance: many
d_gene: -
CDR3aa: CASTRQLDNEQFF
CDR3nt: TGTGCCAGCACGCGACAGCTAGACAATGAGCAGTTCTTC

j_gene: TRBJ1-2
v_gene: TRBV15
abundance: few
d_gene: -
CDR3aa: CATSRDPQGLHTF
CDR3nt: TGTGCCACCAGCAGAGACCCCCAGGGCCTCCACACCTTC

j_gene: TRBJ2-2
v_gene: TRBV28
abundance: -
d_gene: TRBD1
CDR3aa: CASRGQGAGTGELFF
CDR3nt: TGTGCCAGCAGGGGACAGGGGGCCGGAACCGGGGAGCTGTTTTTT

j_gene: TRBJ2-7
v_gene: TRBV20-1
abundance: once
d_gene: -
CDR3aa: CSARIQGGSYEQYF
CDR3nt: TGCAGTGCTAGGATCCAGGGCGGCTCCTACGAGCAGTACTTC

j_gene: TRBJ1-2
v_gene: TRBV7-2
abundance: -
d_gene: -
CDR3aa: CASSLVGGVYGYTF
CDR3nt: TGTGCCAGCAGCTTAGTGGGAGGGGTCTATGGCTACACCTTC